This T cell receptor (beta chain) emerged from a study of memory CD8 T cells in hepatitis C reinfection. Data came from immunoSEQ multiplex PCR; TCRdb stores just in-frame clones and leaves some out. The data contain about 43,000 clones, roughly nine tenths of them singletons. The CDR3 has 14 amino acids. The V gene lost 9 bases and the J gene lost 0 bases, with 11 bases spanning the gap. Germline CDR1 and CDR2: WSHSY and SAAADI. Time point here: late/post reinfection, 12 to 24 weeks after detection. Sorted cells were sequenced directly ex vivo without any in vitro expansion. J is TRBJ1-4 and V is TRBV10-2; no reliable D call. The TCR was taken from a man aged 18 to 29 with hepatitis C virus infection. Sequencing was done on a sample of naive CD8+ T cells sorted from blood. The CDR3 sequence is CASGTAPTNEKLFF. In DNA, the CDR3 is TGCGCCAGTGGCACAGCTCCAACTAATGAAAAACTGTTTTTT.